Listed below are T cell receptor beta chains from one sample, sequenced in a study of OX40 agonist ivuxolimab in advanced cancers. The table came from immunoSEQ multiplex PCR; TCRdb's copy has only in-frame clones and leaves some out. The sample records fewer than 90,000 clones, around nine tenths being singletons. The material sequenced was CD4+ or CD8+ T cells sorted from blood, taken in a trial of the OX40 agonist ivuxolimab. These TCRs come from an adult with an advanced solid tumor such as melanoma, head and neck, liver or kidney cancer. Both conserved end residues are part of each CDR3. Fields, in order: V gene, D gene, J gene, clone size, CDR3 DNA, CDR3 protein. A D gene is named only where the DNA matches it firmly. Clone size is stated in some rows and not others, as once, few, many or a class when expanded.

v_gene: TRBV27; d_gene: -; j_gene: TRBJ2-7; abundance: -; CDR3nt: TGTGCCAGCAGTTCAGTATTAGGAGGAGCCGAGCAGTACTTC; CDR3aa: CASSSVLGGAEQYF
v_gene: TRBV5-1; d_gene: TRBD2; j_gene: TRBJ2-3; abundance: once; CDR3nt: TGCGCCAGCAGCTCGACCATGACTAGCGGGAATACAGATACGCAGTATTTT; CDR3aa: CASSSTMTSGNTDTQYF
v_gene: TRBV6-1; d_gene: TRBD1; j_gene: TRBJ1-3; abundance: -; CDR3nt: TGTGCCAGCAGTGAAGCCACAGGGGGAAGCTCTGGAAACACCATATATTTT; CDR3aa: CASSEATGGSSGNTIYF
v_gene: TRBV30; d_gene: TRBD2; j_gene: TRBJ2-3; abundance: -; CDR3nt: TGTGCCTCCCAAGGAGCGGGAGGGGATACGCAGTATTTT; CDR3aa: CASQGAGGDTQYF
v_gene: TRBV2; d_gene: -; j_gene: TRBJ2-1; abundance: -; CDR3nt: TGTGCCAGCACGTCACAGGCGCTCACCTACAATGAGCAGTTCTTC; CDR3aa: CASTSQALTYNEQFF
v_gene: TRBV28; d_gene: -; j_gene: TRBJ2-1; abundance: -; CDR3nt: TGTGCCAGCAGGAGTATGGGGCAACTATACAATGAGCAGTTCTTC; CDR3aa: CASRSMGQLYNEQFF
v_gene: TRBV28; d_gene: -; j_gene: TRBJ2-2; abundance: -; CDR3nt: TGTGCCAGCAGTTCCCAGGGGAACACCGGGGAGCTGTTTTTT; CDR3aa: CASSSQGNTGELFF
v_gene: TRBV2; d_gene: -; j_gene: TRBJ2-7; abundance: few; CDR3nt: TGTGCCAGCAGTGACGGGACCCCGGGGTACGAGCAGTACTTC; CDR3aa: CASSDGTPGYEQYF
v_gene: TRBV6-5; d_gene: -; j_gene: TRBJ1-5; abundance: once; CDR3nt: TGTGCCAGCCAACGGGGGAACGGGCCCAATCAGCCCCAGCATTTT; CDR3aa: CASQRGNGPNQPQHF
v_gene: TRBV28; d_gene: -; j_gene: TRBJ2-1; abundance: -; CDR3nt: TGTGCCAGCAGTTCGGGTGAGCAGTTCTTC; CDR3aa: CASSSGEQFF
v_gene: TRBV28; d_gene: -; j_gene: TRBJ1-6; abundance: -; CDR3nt: TGTGCCAGCAGTGTCAATTCACCCCTCCACTTT; CDR3aa: CASSVNSPLHF
v_gene: TRBV19; d_gene: -; j_gene: TRBJ1-3; abundance: -; CDR3nt: TGTGCCAGTAGCCCACAGGGCATCTCTGGAAACACCATATATTTT; CDR3aa: CASSPQGISGNTIYF
v_gene: TRBV7-2; d_gene: TRBD2; j_gene: TRBJ2-7; abundance: -; CDR3nt: TGTGCCAGCACTTTAAGGTCTAGCGGGAGCTACGAGCAGTACTTC; CDR3aa: CASTLRSSGSYEQYF
v_gene: TRBV5-1; d_gene: -; j_gene: TRBJ2-7; abundance: -; CDR3nt: TGCGCCAGCAGCGAGAGAGGGAGCTGGTACGAGCAGTACTTC; CDR3aa: CASSERGSWYEQYF
v_gene: TRBV19; d_gene: TRBD1; j_gene: TRBJ1-3; abundance: -; CDR3nt: TGTGCCAGTAGTGTCGCGTCCGGGACAGGGCTGGGAAACACCATATATTTT; CDR3aa: CASSVASGTGLGNTIYF